This T cell receptor beta chain is drawn from a study of blood T cell repertoires in COVID-19. About the research overall: Material from acute and convalescent COVID-19 was sourced from the United States, Italy and Spain. The cDNA or gDNA used as material had been derived from T cells, B-cell-depleted T cells, or PBMCs.

Authors' data handling: The assay estimated nucleated cells by amplifying reference gene primers. TCRdb keeps only in-frame clones here, not all; method: immunoSEQ multiplex PCR. That table supplies the V and J calls and clone size; D and trimming were determined from the DNA. This sample has about 310,000 clones, with around 86% found just once. CDR3 length: 17 residues. CDR1 and CDR2 (germline): MDHEN, SYDVKM. V was trimmed by 3 bases and J by 1 base, leaving 16 bases between them. The chain uses TRBV28 and TRBJ1-5; TRBD1 is a possible D gene (6 bases). Material: peripheral blood. This sequence was found in a man aged 45 to 65 with active or convalescent COVID-19. The CDR3 coding sequence is TGTGCCAGCAGTTTGGGGGCAGGGATGAGAAGCAATCAGCCCCAGCATTTT. It codes for CASSLGAGMRSNQPQHF.